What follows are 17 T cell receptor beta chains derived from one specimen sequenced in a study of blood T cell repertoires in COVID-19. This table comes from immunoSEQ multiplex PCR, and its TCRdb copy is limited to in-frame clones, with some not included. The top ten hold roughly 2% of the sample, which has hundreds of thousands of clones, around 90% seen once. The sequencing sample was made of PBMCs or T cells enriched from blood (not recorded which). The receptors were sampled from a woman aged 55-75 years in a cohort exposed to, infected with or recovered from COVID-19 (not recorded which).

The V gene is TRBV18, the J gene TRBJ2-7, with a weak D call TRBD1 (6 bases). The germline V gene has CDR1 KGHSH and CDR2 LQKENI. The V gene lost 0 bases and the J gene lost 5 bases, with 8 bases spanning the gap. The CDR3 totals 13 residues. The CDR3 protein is CASSPPKGDEQYF. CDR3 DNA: TGTGCCAGCTCACCACCGAAGGGGGACGAGCAGTACTTC.

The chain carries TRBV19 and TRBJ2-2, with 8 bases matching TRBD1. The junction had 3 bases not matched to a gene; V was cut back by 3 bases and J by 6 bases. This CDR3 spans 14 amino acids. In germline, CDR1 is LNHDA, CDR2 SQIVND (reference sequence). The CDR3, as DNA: TGTGCCAGTAGTATGGCAGGGGGCTCCGGGGAGCTGTTTTTT. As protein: CASSMAGGSGELFF.

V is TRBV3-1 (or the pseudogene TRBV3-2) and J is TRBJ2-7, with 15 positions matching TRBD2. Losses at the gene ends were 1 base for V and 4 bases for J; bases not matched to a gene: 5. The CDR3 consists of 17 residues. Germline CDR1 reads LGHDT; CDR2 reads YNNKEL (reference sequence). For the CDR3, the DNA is TGTGCCAGCAGCCAAGGCGGACTAGCGGGAGGGCGGTACGAGCAGTACTTC. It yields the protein CASSQGGLAGGRYEQYF.

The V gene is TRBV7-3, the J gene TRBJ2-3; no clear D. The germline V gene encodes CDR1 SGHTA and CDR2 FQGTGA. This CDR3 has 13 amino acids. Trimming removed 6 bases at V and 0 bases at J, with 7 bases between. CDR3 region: CASRTSSTDTQYF. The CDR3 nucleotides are TGTGCCAGCAGGACTTCTAGCACAGATACGCAGTATTTT.

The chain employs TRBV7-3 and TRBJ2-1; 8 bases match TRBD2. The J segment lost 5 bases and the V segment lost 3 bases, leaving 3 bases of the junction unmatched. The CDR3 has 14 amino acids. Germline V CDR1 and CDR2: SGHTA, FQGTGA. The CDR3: CASSFLAGNNEQFF. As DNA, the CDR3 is TGTGCCAGCAGCTTCCTAGCGGGTAACAATGAGCAGTTCTTC.

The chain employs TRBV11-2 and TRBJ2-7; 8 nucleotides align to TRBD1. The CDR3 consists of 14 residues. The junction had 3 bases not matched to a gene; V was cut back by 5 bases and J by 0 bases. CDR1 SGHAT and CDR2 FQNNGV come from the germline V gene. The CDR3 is CASSQTGDSYEQYF. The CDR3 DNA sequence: TGTGCCAGCAGCCAGACAGGGGACTCCTACGAGCAGTACTTC.

The DNA of the CDR3 is TGTGCCAGCACCGGCAGTGGACACAGGGTGGGTCCAGATACGCAGTATTTT. This codes for CASTGSGHRVGPDTQYF. The chain couples TRBV28 to TRBJ2-3, with a weak D call TRBD1 (6 bases). The ends were cut back, 7 bases at V and 4 bases at J, with 24 bases in the middle. CDR1 MDHEN and CDR2 SYDVKM come from the germline V gene. There are 17 residues in the CDR3.

CDR3 residues: CASSVQEAAYGYTF. DNA for the CDR3: TGTGCCAGCAGTGTACAGGAAGCTGCCTATGGCTACACCTTC. The chain recombines TRBV25-1 with TRBJ1-2; D might be TRBD1 (5 bases). The ends were cut back, 4 bases at V and 4 bases at J, with 13 bases in the middle. The CDR3 sequence is 14 residues long. Germline V gives CDR1 MGHDK, CDR2 SYGVNS.

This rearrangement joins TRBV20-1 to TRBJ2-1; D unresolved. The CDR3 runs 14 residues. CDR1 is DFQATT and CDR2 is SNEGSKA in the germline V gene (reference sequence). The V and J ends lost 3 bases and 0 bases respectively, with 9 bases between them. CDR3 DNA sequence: TGCAGTGCTAGTTTCCTGAGCTCCTACAATGAGCAGTTCTTC. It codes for CSASFLSSYNEQFF.

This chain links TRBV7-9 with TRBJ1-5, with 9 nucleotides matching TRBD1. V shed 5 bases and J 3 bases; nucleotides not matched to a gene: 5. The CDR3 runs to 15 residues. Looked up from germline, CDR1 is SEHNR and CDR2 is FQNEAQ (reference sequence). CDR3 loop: CASSPGQGINQPQHF. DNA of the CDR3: TGTGCCAGCAGCCCGGGACAGGGAATCAATCAGCCCCAGCATTTT.

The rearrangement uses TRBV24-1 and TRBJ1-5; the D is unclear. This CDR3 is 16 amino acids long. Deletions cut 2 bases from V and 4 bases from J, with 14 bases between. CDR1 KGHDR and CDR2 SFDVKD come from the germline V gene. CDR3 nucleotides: TGTGCCACCAGTGATTCGGGCCGGACTTCGAATCAGCCCCAGCATTTT. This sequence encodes CATSDSGRTSNQPQHF.

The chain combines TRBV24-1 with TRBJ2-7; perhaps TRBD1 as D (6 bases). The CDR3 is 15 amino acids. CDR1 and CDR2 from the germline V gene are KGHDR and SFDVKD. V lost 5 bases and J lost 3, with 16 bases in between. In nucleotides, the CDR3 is TGTGCCACCAGTGGCAGGGGAGTGGAGGACTACGAGCAGTACTTC. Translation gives CATSGRGVEDYEQYF.

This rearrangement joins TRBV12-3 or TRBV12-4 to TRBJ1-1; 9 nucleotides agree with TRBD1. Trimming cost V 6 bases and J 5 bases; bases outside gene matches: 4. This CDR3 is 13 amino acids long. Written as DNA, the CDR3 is TGTGCCAGCAGAGAACAGGGGGCAACTGAAGCTTTCTTT. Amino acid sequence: CASREQGATEAFF.

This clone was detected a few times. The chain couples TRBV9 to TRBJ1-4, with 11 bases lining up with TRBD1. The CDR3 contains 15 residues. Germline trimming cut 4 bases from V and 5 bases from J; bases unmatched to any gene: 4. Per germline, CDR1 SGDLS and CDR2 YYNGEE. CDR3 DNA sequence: TGTGCCAGCAGCACCCGGACAGGGGGCAATGAAAAACTGTTTTTT. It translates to CASSTRTGGNEKLFF.

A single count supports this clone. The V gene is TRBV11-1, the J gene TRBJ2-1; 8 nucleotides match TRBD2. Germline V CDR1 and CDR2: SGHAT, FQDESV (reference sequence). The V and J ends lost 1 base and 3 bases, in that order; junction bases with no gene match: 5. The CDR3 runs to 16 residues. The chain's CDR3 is CASSLVRLAGYNEQFF. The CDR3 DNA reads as TGTGCCAGCAGCTTAGTAAGGCTAGCGGGCTACAATGAGCAGTTCTTC.

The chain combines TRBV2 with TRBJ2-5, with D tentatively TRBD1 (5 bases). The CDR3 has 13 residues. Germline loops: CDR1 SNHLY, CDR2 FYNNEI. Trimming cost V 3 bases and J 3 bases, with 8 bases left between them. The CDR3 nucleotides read TGTGCCAGCAGTGACTTACAGGAAGAGACCCAGTACTTC. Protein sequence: CASSDLQEETQYF. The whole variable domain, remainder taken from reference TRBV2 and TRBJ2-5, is EPEVTQTPSHQVTQMGQEVILRCVPISNHLYFYWYRQILGQKVEFLVSFYNNEISEKSEIFDDQFSVERPDGSNFTLKIRSTKLEDSAMYFCASSDLQEETQYFGPGTRLLVL.

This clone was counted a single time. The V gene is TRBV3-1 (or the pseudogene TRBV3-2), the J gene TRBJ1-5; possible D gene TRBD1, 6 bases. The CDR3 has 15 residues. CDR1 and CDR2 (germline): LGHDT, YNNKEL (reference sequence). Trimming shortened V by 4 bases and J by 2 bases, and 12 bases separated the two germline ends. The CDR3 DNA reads TGTGCCAGCAGCCTGGGACACCTGGGCAATCAGCCCCAGCATTTT. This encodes CASSLGHLGNQPQHF.